These T cell receptor beta chains were read from a single sample in a study of regulatory T cells in long-lasting Graves disease. TCRdb re-called the multiplex PCR reads through MiXCR, storing one row per CDR3 protein. The repertoire consists of about 200,000 distinct CDR3 sequences, with 15% to 20% occurring once and the leading ten covering roughly a fifth. The specimen was peripheral blood mononuclear cells (PBMCs), collected at new diagnosis, from a patient treated with antithyroid drugs. The receptors here all came from a female donor with Graves disease. The CDR3 runs from the conserved cysteine through the conserved F or W. A D gene is named only where the DNA matches it firmly. Clone size is stated in some rows and not others, as once, few, many or a class when expanded.

v_call	j_call	clone_size	d_call	cdr3_nt	cdr3_aa
TRBV20-1	TRBJ2-1	many	-	TGCAGTGCTATCGAAACAACCTACAATGAGCAGTTCTTC	CSAIETTYNEQFF
TRBV13	TRBJ2-5	few	TRBD2	TGTGCCAGCAGCTTAGAGAGGGAGGGCCAAGAGACCCAGTACTTC	CASSLEREGQETQYF
TRBV5-1	TRBJ2-7	-	-	TGCGCCAGCAGCTTGGGGAGCGCCTACGAGCAGTACTTC	CASSLGSAYEQYF
TRBV4-3	TRBJ2-7	many	TRBD2	TGCGCCAGCAGCCAAGATTACAGCGGGACCCTTTACTACGAGCAGTACTTC	CASSQDYSGTLYYEQYF
TRBV4-2	TRBJ2-7	-	TRBD1	TGTGCCAGCAGCCCTACTATAGAGACAGGGGGATCCGAGCAGTACTTC	CASSPTIETGGSEQYF
TRBV20-1	TRBJ1-2	many	-	TGCAGTGCCACGGCGGGCAGAGCCCTTGGGGGCTACACCTTC	CSATAGRALGGYTF
TRBV4-2	TRBJ1-5	many	TRBD1	TGTGCCAGCAGCCAAAATCGACAGGGTAGCAATCAGCCCCAGCATTTT	CASSQNRQGSNQPQHF
TRBV11-2	TRBJ2-3	-	-	TGTGCCAGCAGCTTGTACTTCCCTAGCACAGATACGCAGTATTTT	CASSLYFPSTDTQYF
TRBV10-3	TRBJ1-6	many	-	TGTGCCATCAGTGAGTCGTCAGCTTCTAATTCACCCCTCCACTTT	CAISESSASNSPLHF
TRBV2	TRBJ1-2	many	TRBD1	TGTGCCAGCAGTACCGGGACAGGGAACTATGGCTACACCTTC	CASSTGTGNYGYTF
TRBV24-1	TRBJ2-3	many	-	TGTGCCACCAGTGAGTCGGGACTCTCCAATACGCAGTATTTT	CATSESGLSNTQYF
TRBV9	TRBJ2-1	-	TRBD2	TGTGCCAGCAGCGTAGGGGGGACTAGTAGGGCCAATGAGCAGTTCTTC	CASSVGGTSRANEQFF
TRBV6-1	TRBJ2-7	-	TRBD2	TGTGCCAGCAGTCTCGCGCTAGCGGGAACCTACGAGCAGTACTTC	CASSLALAGTYEQYF
TRBV7-9	TRBJ1-1	-	-	TGTGCCAGCAGCTTAGACGTGAGCACTGAAGCTTTCTTT	CASSLDVSTEAFF
TRBV2	TRBJ1-6	once	TRBD1	TGTGCCAGCAGGGCAACCGGGACAGACGGGGATTCACCCCTCCACTTT	CASRATGTDGDSPLHF
TRBV6-1	TRBJ1-1	many	-	TGTGCCAGCAGCCCGGCGAGGGGATTAAACACTGAAGCTTTCTTT	CASSPARGLNTEAFF
TRBV27	TRBJ2-1	many	TRBD2	TGTGCCAGCCGATCATCGGTAGCGGGAGAAGGGAACAATGAGCAGTTCTTC	CASRSSVAGEGNNEQFF
TRBV12-3/TRBV12-4	TRBJ2-3	many	TRBD2	TGTGCCAGCAGTTTCTCTAGCGGGAGCACAGATACGCAGTATTTT	CASSFSSGSTDTQYF
TRBV27	TRBJ2-1	many	TRBD2	TGTGCCAGCACCTACGGTCTAGCGGGAGGGCCCTACAATGAGCAGTTCTTC	CASTYGLAGGPYNEQFF
TRBV10-2	TRBJ1-1	many	-	TGCGCCAGCAGACTACAGGAGATGAACACTGAAGCTTTCTTT	CASRLQEMNTEAFF
TRBV12-3/TRBV12-4	TRBJ2-2	many	TRBD1	TGTGCCAGCAGCGACAGGGCCCCCACCGGGGAGCTGTTTTTT	CASSDRAPTGELFF
TRBV11-2	TRBJ1-1	-	-	TGTGCCAGCGCTGAGCGGGGGGAAGCTTTCTTT	CASAERGEAFF
TRBV20-1	TRBJ2-7	many	TRBD1	TGCAGTGCTAGAGACCCCGGGACAGGTTTTGGCTACGAGCAGTACTTC	CSARDPGTGFGYEQYF
TRBV18	TRBJ1-4	many	-	TGTGCCAGCTCACCAACGGGGGAGGTAGAAAAACTGTTTTTT	CASSPTGEVEKLFF
TRBV28	TRBJ2-5	many	TRBD2	TGTGCCAGCAGCTTAAGCGGGCTAGCGGGAGGGCTAGAGACCCAGTACTTC	CASSLSGLAGGLETQYF
TRBV16	TRBJ2-1	once	TRBD2	TGTGCCAGCAGCCCGACTAGCGGGGGTGAGCAGTTCTTC	CASSPTSGGEQFF
TRBV5-8	TRBJ2-3	many	TRBD2	TGTGCCAGCAGCTTGGGACTAGCGGGAGTCCGAACAGATACGCAGTATTTT	CASSLGLAGVRTDTQYF
TRBV7-2	TRBJ1-5	-	-	TGTGCCAGCAGCTTAGACGGAGGCCTGGCCCAGCATTTT	CASSLDGGLAQHF
TRBV2	TRBJ2-7	many	-	TGTGCCAGCAGTGTCGTCGCGCCCTACGAGCAGTACTTC	CASSVVAPYEQYF
TRBV18	TRBJ1-2	many	TRBD1	TGTGCCAGCTCACCAATGGGGACAGAACACTATGGCTACACCTTC	CASSPMGTEHYGYTF
TRBV7-3	TRBJ2-4	many	-	TGTGCCCGCGAGGCCTTAGCCAAAAACATTCAGTACTTC	CAREALAKNIQYF
TRBV7-2	TRBJ2-1	many	-	TGTGCCAGCAGCTTAGCGCGGGCTAGAGGGGGGTATGAGCAGTTCTTC	CASSLARARGGYEQFF
TRBV7-2	TRBJ1-2	many	-	TGTGCCAGCAGCTTTAACCAGGATGGCTACACCTTC	CASSFNQDGYTF
TRBV11-2	TRBJ1-4	-	-	TGTGCCAGCAGCCTAAGAGCGGGGGCAACTAATGAAAAACTGTTTTTT	CASSLRAGATNEKLFF
TRBV24-1	TRBJ1-2	-	-	TGTGCCACCAGTGACCACACTAAGGGCAACTATGGCTACACCTTC	CATSDHTKGNYGYTF
TRBV6-1	TRBJ1-3	many	-	TGTGCCAGCAGTGAAGCGCCTACACACTCTGGAAACACCATATATTTT	CASSEAPTHSGNTIYF
TRBV20-1	TRBJ2-7	few	TRBD2	TGCAGTGCTGGCAGCGGGACGTACTACGAGCAGTACTTC	CSAGSGTYYEQYF
TRBV6-2/TRBV6-3	TRBJ2-2	many	TRBD1	TGTGCCAGCAGCCGGACAGGAGCGAACACCGGGGAGCTGTTTTTT	CASSRTGANTGELFF
TRBV12-3/TRBV12-4	TRBJ2-5	many	-	TGTGCCAGCAGTTGGTTTGGTCTCCAAGAGACCCAGTACTTC	CASSWFGLQETQYF
TRBV9	TRBJ2-3	many	-	TGTGCCAGCAGCGTAGCTACAGAGACAGATACGCAGTATTTT	CASSVATETDTQYF
TRBV6-2/TRBV6-3	TRBJ2-1	many	TRBD2	TGTGCCAGCAGTCTACAGGAGGGAGGGTACAATGAGCAGTTCTTC	CASSLQEGGYNEQFF
TRBV7-2	TRBJ2-7	many	TRBD2	TGTGCCAGCAGCTTAGAGCCTAGCGGGGCCTACGAGCAGTACTTC	CASSLEPSGAYEQYF
TRBV2	TRBJ2-7	many	-	TGTGCCAGCAGTGAAAGGGGTTACTACGAGCAGTACTTC	CASSERGYYEQYF
TRBV2	TRBJ1-1	many	-	TGTGCCAGCAGTGAACCGGGGGAGGGGACTGAAGCTTTCTTT	CASSEPGEGTEAFF
TRBV7-9	TRBJ2-7	many	TRBD2	TGTGCCAGCAGTCCTCTACTAGCGGGAGGCATCTACGAGCAGTACTTC	CASSPLLAGGIYEQYF
TRBV24-1	TRBJ1-2	many	-	TGTGCCACCAGTGACGACAGCTATATTGGTGGCTACACCTTC	CATSDDSYIGGYTF
TRBV24-1	TRBJ2-5	many	TRBD2	TGTGCCACCAGTGAAGCTAGCGGGAGAGATGTAGAGACCCAGTACTTC	CATSEASGRDVETQYF
TRBV6-2/TRBV6-3	TRBJ2-3	-	TRBD2	TGTGCCAGCAGAATAGCGGGAGCCACGGCCGATACGCAGTATTTT	CASRIAGATADTQYF
TRBV6-1	TRBJ1-4	many	TRBD1	TGTGCCAGCAGGGACAGGGCAGAGGGGGAAAAACTGTTTTTT	CASRDRAEGEKLFF
TRBV10-1	TRBJ1-3	many	-	TGCGCCAGCAGTGAACAGGTCGCTGGAAACACCATATATTTT	CASSEQVAGNTIYF
TRBV2	TRBJ2-3	-	TRBD2	TGTGCCAGCAGTACGACTAGCGATGGAGATACGCAGTATTTT	CASSTTSDGDTQYF